The clone carrying this T cell receptor (beta chain) is a singleton in its sample. Its antigen is not identified. The CDR3 totals 15 residues. Germline-derived CDR1 and CDR2 are SGDLS and YYNGEE. V was clipped by 4 bases and J by 2 bases, with 15 bases between them. This record comes from a study of a mutant IDH1 vaccine in newly diagnosed glioma. In the study overall: The initiation of vaccination occurred 4-6 weeks after radiotherapy alone, or with temozolomide cycles.

Time point reported: week 47, end of study. Topical imiquimod accompanied each vaccine dose, which consisted of 300 ug of mutant IDH1 20-mer peptide. Across weeks 1, 3, 5, 7, 11, 15, 19 and 23, patients received a vaccination each time, eight in all. Donor diagnoses consisted of new WHO grade 3 or 4 IDH1-mutant, ATRX-lost astrocytomas. The assay was immunoSEQ multiplex PCR, and TCRdb's table has in-frame clones only and misses some. The data show around 30,000 clones, around nine tenths seen once. This receptor was obtained from a middle-aged man with glioma. The chain combines TRBV9 with TRBJ1-2, with a weak D call TRBD1 (6 bases). The specimen was PBMCs, collected from a glioma patient whose treatment included an IDH1 peptide vaccine. DNA of the CDR3: TGTGCCAGCAGCCTTAGAGTTCAGGGGAACTATGGCTACACCTTC. Amino acids: CASSLRVQGNYGYTF.